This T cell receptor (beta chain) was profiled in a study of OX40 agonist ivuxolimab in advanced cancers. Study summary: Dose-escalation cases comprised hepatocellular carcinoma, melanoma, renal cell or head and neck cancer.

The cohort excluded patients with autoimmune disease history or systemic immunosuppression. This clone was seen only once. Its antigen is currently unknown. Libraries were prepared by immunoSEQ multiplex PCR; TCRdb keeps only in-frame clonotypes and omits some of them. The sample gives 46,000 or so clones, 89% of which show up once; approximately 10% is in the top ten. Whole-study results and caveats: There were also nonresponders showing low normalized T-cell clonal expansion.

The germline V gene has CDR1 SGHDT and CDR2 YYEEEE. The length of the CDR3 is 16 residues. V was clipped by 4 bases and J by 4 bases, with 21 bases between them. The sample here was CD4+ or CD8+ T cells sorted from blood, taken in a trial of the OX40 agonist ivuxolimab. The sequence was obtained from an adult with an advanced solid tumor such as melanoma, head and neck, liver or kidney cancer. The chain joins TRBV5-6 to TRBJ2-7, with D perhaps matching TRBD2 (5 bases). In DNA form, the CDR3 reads TGTGCCAGCAGCCCGGTTGGTGGACTCGACCAGTACGAGCAGTACTTC. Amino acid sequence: CASSPVGGLDQYEQYF. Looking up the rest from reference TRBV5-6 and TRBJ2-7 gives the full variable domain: DAGVTQSPTHLIKTRGQQVTLRCSPKSGHDTVSWYQQALGQGPQFIFQYYEEEERQRGNFPDRFSGHQFPNYSSELNVNALLLGDSALYLCASSPVGGLDQYEQYFGPGTRLTVT.